A selection of T cell receptor beta chains follows, all from one sample in a study of shared clonotypes between healthy human individuals. TCRdb keeps only in-frame clones here, not all; method: immunoSEQ multiplex PCR. The repertoire holds 950,000 to 1,300,000 clones, with around 76% as singletons. Sequencing was done on a sample of memory CD4+ T cells sorted from blood. The source is a man between 18 and 29 years old in good health. Both conserved end residues are part of each CDR3. For some rows the clone size is stated as once, few or many, or as a class when expanded; others skip it.

v_call | clone_size | cdr3_aa
TRBV28 | NA | CASRLAGVTDTQYF
TRBV6-1 | NA | CASSVGGGSNSPLHF
TRBV7-8 | NA | CASSLTHSNQPQHF
TRBV5-6 | few | CASSRGLDSNQPQHF
TRBV4-3 | NA | CASSRQGEGEKLFF
TRBV28 | NA | CASTSIGPNYGYTF
TRBV28 | NA | CASSHDDSYNEQFF
TRBV21-1 | NA | CASRGTGGYTEAFF
TRBV7-2 | NA | CASSLEATEQFF
TRBV7-2 | NA | CASSFQAAQADTQYF
TRBV5-5 | NA | CASSRNPNYGYTF
TRBV9 | once | CASSADTGGGEKLFF
TRBV11-2 | NA | CASSHISGGGYEQYF
TRBV11-2 | NA | CASSLERVGNGNTIYF
TRBV19 | NA | CASLRGSPGSLTGELFF
TRBV7-8 | NA | CASSKGVLAAYNEQFF
TRBV7-9 | NA | CASSFLQGAYGTQYF
TRBV15 | NA | CATTINRAYTEAFF
TRBV7-9 | NA | CASSFSGHTDTQYF
TRBV9 | NA | CASSAGGTYTDTQYF
TRBV2 | NA | CASSGTGNPDTQYF
TRBV5-1 | NA | CASSLAVGAGDIQYF
TRBV10-2 | NA | CASSPDVYNEQFF
TRBV2 | NA | CASNPTVQGGYGYTF
TRBV19 | NA | CASSSLSGGESNQPQHF
TRBV6-6 | few | CASSYGQGNSPLHF
TRBV28 | NA | CASSQYPNQPQHF
TRBV9 | once | CASSVGPSGGNEQFF
TRBV5-1 | NA | CASSAGTGSLLEAFF
TRBV11-1 | NA | CASSLGAGTRQETQYF
TRBV7-2 | NA | CASSLDHYEQYF
TRBV7-6 | many | CASSSTAGGAGANVLTF
TRBV19 | NA | CASSKAHSGGLGAFF
TRBV2 | NA | CASRGQGGAQYF
TRBV28 | NA | CASSLNSGNSPLHF
TRBV7-3 | NA | CASSQQGARGETQYF
TRBV7-2 | few | CASSLGGGRKNEQFF
TRBV15 | NA | CATSSKGGPLVNTEAFF
TRBV7-8 | NA | CASSLVTGVNTEAFF
TRBV7-3 | once | CASSLTAGGPPKNIQYF
TRBV2 | NA | CASREGAGPTGELFF
TRBV5-5 | many | CASSWDRGGEQYF
TRBV19 | NA | CASSTTGYGYTF